The 5 T cell receptor beta chains reported below all come from one sample, sequenced in a study of T-cell memory formation after mild COVID-19. TCRdb independently ran MiXCR on the 5' RACE reads; one entry per CDR3 protein. The sample lists around 140,000 distinct CDR3 sequences, approximately 25% seen once, with around 22% in the top ten. Material for sequencing was PBMCs or a T cell subset sorted from them (not recorded which). Source of these receptors: an adult woman who had mild COVID-19 (a few samples of this study predate the infection). Cell type and time point are not known.

In this sample, this clonotype turned up a few times. The junction differs from germline at one of its ends, possibly a read error. The chain uses TRBV7-3 and TRBJ2-3, with D perhaps TRBD2 (6 bases). The germline V gene encodes CDR1 SGHTA and CDR2 FQGTGA. The CDR3 spans 16 residues. The CDR3 here is CASSLTTSGAMDTQYF. CDR3 nucleotides: TGTGCCAGCAGCCTAACGACTAGTGGGGCTATGGATACGCAGTATTTT.

This rearrangement joins TRBV30 to TRBJ2-7, with unresolved D. This CDR3 is built from 13 residues. CDR1 is GTSNPN and CDR2 is SVGIG in the germline V gene (reference sequence). With 4 bases removed from V and 0 bases from J, the gap between germline ends came to 10 bases. The chain's CDR3 is CAWNGVVSYEQYF. The CDR3 coding sequence is TGTGCCTGGAACGGAGTAGTCTCCTACGAGCAGTACTTC.

The CDR3 protein is CASSEAAQGEAFF. DNA for the CDR3: TGTGCCAGCAGTGAAGCAGCACAGGGAGAAGCTTTCTTT. The gene calls are TRBV6-1 and TRBJ1-1; TRBD1 might be the D (6 bases). Trimming took off 0 bases at V and 8 bases at J, with 10 bases between the two ends. This CDR3 region has 13 residues. Germline CDR1 MNHNS, CDR2 SASEGT.

The genes are TRBV7-8 and TRBJ2-7, with TRBD2 identical over 9 bases. The CDR3 consists of 17 residues. Germline V gene lookup returns CDR1 SGHVS and CDR2 FQNEAQ. V shed 1 base and J 2 bases; nucleotides not matched to a gene: 9. CDR3 DNA: TGTGCCAGCAGCTTAGGGGCTAGCGGGGCCCTACCCTACGAGCAGTACTTC. It specifies CASSLGASGALPYEQYF.

This clonotype was picked up a small number of times. The chain couples TRBV9 to TRBJ2-5, with D uncertain. The germline V gene has CDR1 SGDLS and CDR2 YYNGEE. This CDR3 spans 14 amino acids. V was shortened by 0 bases and J by 5 bases, with 11 bases between the two germline ends. For the CDR3, the DNA is TGTGCCAGCAGCGTAGATAATAGCTTGGAGACCCAGTACTTC. Its translation: CASSVDNSLETQYF.